This TCR beta chain was documented in a study of cytomegalovirus exposure and HLA in healthy donors (dated 2017 in TCRdb). About the study as a whole: An earlier analysis of a few hundred of the donors reported 276 Gb of sequence data and 95 million to 120 million unique TCR beta sequences obtained from about 200 million T cells. About 320 gigabases of sequencing data and approximately 93 million unique TCR sequences were included in an early release covering under 650 HLA-typed donors. Of the 300 to 500 genotyped donors, 75% to 85% were placed in the genetic ancestry cluster associated with self-reported Caucasian donors. The aim of the study was to test whether cataloging public T cell receptors could identify signatures of past pathogen exposure. The study used immunosequencing to profile the T cell repertoires of hundreds of subjects and linked those repertoires to cytomegalovirus serostatus. Along with the approximately 650-subject first cohort, a separate validation cohort of over a hundred different subjects was used. To predict cytomegalovirus infection status, the study combined high-throughput TCR immunosequencing, statistical association of individual TCRs with disease status, and machine learning. A later analysis re-examined previously published TCR beta repertoires from just over 650 donors and added high-resolution HLA genotyping to investigate patterns of TCR occurrence. Rather than drawing on any new phenotypic data, the later analysis identified candidate immune exposures from TCR beta sequences and the way those sequences occurred across donors. In an earlier analysis of about 590 of the donors, high-throughput TCR beta sequencing was used to judge whether each TCR beta V gene segment behaved as functional or pseudogenic. Alongside the repertoire data, information on donor age, sex, ethnicity and CMV serostatus was compiled. Genome-wide SNP genotypes for about three fifths of the roughly 670 donors were used in a later genetic analysis, which treated that subset as a discovery cohort. All discovery cohort repertoires had been generated using a single sequencing platform. HLA typing included class I and class II loci at four-digit resolution. Typing coverage varied by locus: roughly 629-640 donors for A, B, C, DRB1 and DQB1; more than 500 for DQA1; more than 600 for DPA1; roughly 450 for DPB1. Because of strong linkage in the cohort, roughly five DR-DQ haplotypes were treated as single units for association and clustering. On average, about 240,000 unique TCR beta nucleotide sequences were sequenced per donor among 398 genotyped donors of the cohort, with roughly 19% of those sequences being non-productive.

V loses 5 bases, J loses 3 bases, and the germline ends lie 19 bases apart. The CDR3 runs 15 amino acids, cysteine and phenylalanine included. The only DNA kept is the CDR3, 45 bases in frame from the first base. The germline V gene (reference sequence) sets CDR1 to GTSNPN and CDR2 to SVGIG. The investigation overall reported the following: HLA typing was unavailable for some donors at each locus, so association tests used only the typed subset. In a later analysis, around 17,000 TCR beta sequences were associated with specific HLA alleles at a false discovery rate of 0.05. For the cohort, immune exposure information was limited to CMV serostatus. In an earlier analysis of some 540 of the donors, most TCR beta V segments appeared in productive rearrangements about 87% or about 30% of the time, broadly matching IMGT annotations. Because the 87-base-pair reads could not distinguish some IMGT-functional V segments, including TRBV6-2 and TRBV6-3, those segments were excluded. V-gene and J-gene trimming of TCR beta chains was associated with a missense DCLRE1C variant in a later genetic analysis, and the association was replicated in an independent cohort. A later analysis found that HLA-associated TCR beta chains were more clonally expanded and had lower generation probabilities than equally common non-associated chains. Compared with the roughly 700-donor mean, donors in an Asian-associated ancestry cluster had fewer N-insertions in productive TCRs, according to a later genetic analysis. According to the authors, the approach could potentially be generalized to other disease states and immunological phenotypes. The cohort was sequenced for TCR beta chains only, and without alpha or paired-chain data the features that could be detected were limited. Most CMV-associated TCR beta chains appeared to be HLA-restricted in a later analysis, and the HLA associations seemed to be driven largely by CMV exposure. In a later analysis, the rate of TCR association differed among HLA loci, with DRB1 alleles having the most associated TCRs and HLA-C alleles having the fewest. In the study, approximately 150 TCR beta chains were listed as associated with cytomegalovirus. In vitro tests confirmed that a few of the cytomegalovirus-associated TCR beta chains recognize cytomegalovirus antigens. Across donors, most TCR sequences were observed very rarely, whereas some public TCRs were present in many individuals. Correlated functional status among segregating V segments might be attributable to linkage disequilibrium, but an unknown experimental factor could not be ruled out. When HLA alleles, especially DR and DQ, strongly co-occurred, TCR associations were difficult to assign to individual alleles. Cytomegalovirus status was reported to be diagnosed by the classifier with high specificity and sensitivity in both the original and validation cohorts. About 17 rarely observed V segments, including chromosome 9 orphons, were excluded from the earlier analysis of about 500 of the donors because counts were too low. A cluster of highly shared sequence variants was judged likely to be a technical artifact of the sequencing pipeline. A further reported finding was that TCR beta sequences accurately predicted the HLA-A and HLA-B alleles for most subjects in the first cohort. Several of the top co-occurrence clusters appeared to be linked to parvovirus B19, influenza, CMV and Epstein-Barr virus, according to a later analysis. The presence/absence analyses assumed that sequencing depth was roughly uniform across donors, and that assumption may not be true.

The cohort consisted of 650 to 850 healthy bone marrow donors. All cohort members were sampled while nominally healthy, although unrecorded immune exposures were likely present. CMV serostatus was positive for 289 and negative for about 55% of the 666 cohort members, and was not recorded for this donor. A peripheral blood sample was collected from each donor, and TCR beta sequencing was performed on peripheral blood mononuclear cells. The Qiagen DNeasy Blood Extraction Kit was used to extract genomic DNA from the blood cell samples. As regards this clone: Its specific antigen is unknown. No per-base quality is available; no much larger clone lies one base away.

Library preparation employed the immunoSEQ multiplex PCR assay. The multiplex PCR relied on a mix of 60 forward primers for TCR Vbeta segments and 13 reverse primers for TCR Jbeta segments. The CDR3 region of rearranged TCR beta genes was amplified from genomic DNA by a multiplex PCR assay. Amplified TCR beta libraries were sequenced as 87-base-pair reads on the Illumina HiSeq System. As for the authors' bioinformatics: In a later analysis, roughly 80 million unique TCR beta chains were counted across the roughly 610 repertoires, and around 10 million of these chains were shared by at least two donors. Raw reads were error-corrected and collapsed into unique sequences with a nearest-neighbor algorithm that merged closely related sequences to remove PCR and sequencing errors. To assign V, D and J gene segments, CDR3 sequences were aligned to IMGT reference sequences. Each retained sequence needed at least a six-nucleotide match to both a V gene segment and a J gene segment. A rearrangement was called productive if the CDR3 had no stop codons and remained in frame with V and J, and every other rearrangement was called non-productive. CDR3 was defined according to IMGT convention as the region running from the second conserved V-encoded cysteine to the conserved J-encoded phenylalanine. The earlier analysis of about 590 of the donors excluded sequences that lacked an unambiguous match to a single V gene segment. An earlier analysis of just under 600 of the donors called V segments functional above 56.7% productive rearrangements and segregating when the between-donor standard deviation exceeded 5%. To diagnose cytomegalovirus status from the catalog of TCR beta chain sequences, a statistical classification framework was built. A later analysis assigned V and J genes by comparing TCR nucleotide sequences with IMGT/GENE-DB human TR gene sequences. Using the TCRdist pipeline, a later analysis assigned CDR3 sequences along with most-parsimonious VDJ recombination scenarios. A later analysis defined each TCR beta chain by its CDR3 amino acid sequence plus V-gene family, and excluded reads lacking a unique V-gene family. To address suspected cross-contamination and a sequencing artifact, a later analysis removed several hundred highly shared, low-generation-probability nucleotide sequences. In a later analysis, a clonal expansion index for each public chain was calculated from normalized within-repertoire ranks of inferred template counts. In a later analysis, generation probabilities were computed with a VDJ recombination model fitted to out-of-frame rearrangements, and the resulting probabilities were checked against IGoR. Hypergeometric tests were used in a later analysis to score TCR-TCR, TCR-HLA and TCR-CMV co-occurrence, with a repertoire-size bias correction applied to the TCR pairs. In a later analysis, false discovery rates were estimated by permuting HLA or CMV assignments 20 times. In a later analysis, co-occurring TCRs were grouped using DBSCAN, and TCRdist sequence similarity was added for clustering within HLA-allele-positive subsets. Co-occurrence clustering excluded repertoires with fewer than 30,000 or more than 120,000 public chains, plus five with anomalous nucleotide sharing. The clones in this table, taken by TCRdb from immuneACCESS, are in-frame only. Not every clone is retained; where verified, under half of the shortfall comes from an unresolved V gene, and the cause of the rest is unknown. The V and J calls and the clone size are those of that table, but D and trimming were determined from the DNA. The sample contains about 59,000 clones, 65% to 90% of them found a single time. The ten largest clones add up to 1.6% of the sample.

Sequenced: PBMCs. This receptor was obtained from a human donor in good health. The receptor chain draws on TRBV30 and TRBJ1-2, with a tentative D gene TRBD1 over 5 matching bases. At the DNA level, the sequence is TGTGCCTGGGAGCGGGGGTACAGACGCGACTATGGCTACACCTTC. Its product reads: CAWERGYRRDYGYTF. Joined to the reference TRBV30 and TRBJ1-2 proteins, this CDR3 gives the full variable domain: SQTIHQWPATLVQPVGSPLSLECTVEGTSNPNLYWYRQAAGRGLQLLFYSVGIGQISSEVPQNLSASRPQDRQFILSSKKLLLSDSGFYLCAWERGYRRDYGYTFGSGTRLTVV.